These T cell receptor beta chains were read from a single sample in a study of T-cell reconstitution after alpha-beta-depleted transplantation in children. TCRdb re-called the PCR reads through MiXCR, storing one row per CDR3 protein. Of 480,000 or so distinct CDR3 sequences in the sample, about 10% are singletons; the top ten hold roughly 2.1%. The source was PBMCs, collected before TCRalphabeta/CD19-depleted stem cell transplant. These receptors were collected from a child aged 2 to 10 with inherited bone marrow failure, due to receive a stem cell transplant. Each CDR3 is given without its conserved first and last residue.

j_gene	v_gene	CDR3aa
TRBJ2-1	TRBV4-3	ASSQEPGTSQV
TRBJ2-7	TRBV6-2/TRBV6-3	ASSYPGVSYEQY
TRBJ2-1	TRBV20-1	SARTPLAGVVNNEQF
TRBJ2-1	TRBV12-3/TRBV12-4	ASSFGTSGQSSYNEQF
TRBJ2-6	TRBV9	ASSPQGYSDVLT
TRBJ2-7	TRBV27	ASSPSSGGGLSYEQY
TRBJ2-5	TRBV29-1	SVLGQEETQY
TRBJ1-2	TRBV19	ASSIPGSQAYGYT
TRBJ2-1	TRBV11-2	ASSSGLPRGYNEQF
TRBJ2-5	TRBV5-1	ASSLVGISTATQY
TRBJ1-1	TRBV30	AWSVMNTEAF
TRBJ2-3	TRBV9	ASSYGQGNPDTQY
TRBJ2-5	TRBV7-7	ASSSTPQGDGQETQY
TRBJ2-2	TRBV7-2	ARDPAAGELF
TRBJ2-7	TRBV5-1	ASSFGLAASYEQY
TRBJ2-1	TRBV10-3	AISASGNYNEQF
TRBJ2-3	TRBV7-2	ASTSRAGDTQY
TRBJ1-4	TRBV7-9	ASSGERTNEKLF
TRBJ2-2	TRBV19	ASSIGLASTGELF
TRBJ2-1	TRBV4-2	ASSQGDRGYNEQF
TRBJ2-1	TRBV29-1	SVKGGLAGDDEQF
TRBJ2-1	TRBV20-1	SARDIGLGYEQF